These 31 T cell receptor beta chains originate from one sample sequenced in a study of blood T cell repertoires in COVID-19. Only in-frame clones appear in the TCRdb table, and some are missing; sequencing was by immunoSEQ multiplex PCR. Among fewer than 250,000 clones listed, around nine tenths were seen once. The specimen was peripheral blood. These receptors were collected from a woman in her thirties or forties who had recovered from COVID-19.

The V call is TRBV5-4, the J call TRBJ1-1; D unclear. CDR1 and CDR2 (germline): SGHNT, YYREEE (reference sequence). The CDR3 covers 14 residues. Trimming took off 1 base at V and 2 bases at J, with 9 bases between the two ends. CDR3 in amino acids: CASSLPTGNTEAFF. CDR3 bases: TGTGCCAGCAGCTTGCCAACGGGAAACACTGAAGCTTTCTTT.

The chain joins TRBV9 to TRBJ1-5; 9 bases line up with TRBD1. V was clipped by 0 bases and J by 3 bases; unmatched bases: 7. The CDR3 contains 17 residues. The germline V gene encodes CDR1 SGDLS and CDR2 YYNGEE. Written as DNA, the CDR3 is TGTGCCAGCAGCGTAGGGGCCGGACAGGGGCTCAATCAGCCCCAGCATTTT. The encoded protein is CASSVGAGQGLNQPQHF.

The chain uses TRBV18 and TRBJ2-3; TRBD2 matches at 8 bases. With V trimmed by 3 bases and J by 6 bases, 14 bases remained unmatched. The germline V gene has CDR1 KGHSH and CDR2 LQKENI. This CDR3 has 17 amino acids. The CDR3 reads CASSPRPVSGRGDTQYF. The CDR3 DNA is TGTGCCAGCTCACCTCGGCCCGTCAGCGGGAGAGGGGATACGCAGTATTTT.

V usage is TRBV6-2 or TRBV6-3 and J usage is TRBJ2-3; 9 nucleotides agree with TRBD2. The CDR3 runs to 16 residues. V gave up 1 base and J gave up 1 base; unmatched junction bases: 3. The germline V gene encodes CDR1 MNHEY and CDR2 SVGEGT. The CDR3 DNA sequence: TGTGCCAGCAGTTACTTTGGCGGGAGGGGCACAGATACGCAGTATTTT. Amino acid sequence: CASSYFGGRGTDTQYF.

This chain connects TRBV28 to TRBJ2-3, with TRBD1 identical over 11 bases. The V segment lost 6 bases and the J segment 3 bases; nucleotides outside the gene matches: 5. Looked up from germline, CDR1 is MDHEN and CDR2 is SYDVKM. There are 15 residues in the CDR3. The CDR3 protein is CASRLGQGGTDTQYF. CDR3 coding DNA: TGTGCCAGCAGGCTGGGACAGGGGGGGACAGATACGCAGTATTTT.

The gene calls are TRBV25-1 and TRBJ1-4, with a tentative D call TRBD1 (5 bases). Germline loops: CDR1 MGHDK, CDR2 SYGVNS. Trimming took off 2 bases at V and 8 bases at J, with 12 bases between the two ends. The CDR3 runs 14 residues. DNA of the CDR3: TGTGCCAGCAGTGAAGCAGGGCCGTGGGAAAAACTGTTTTTT. Translated: CASSEAGPWEKLFF.

On this clone itself: The junction departs from germline at one end; a sequencing error may be responsible. The chain uses TRBV6-5 and TRBJ2-7; no definite D call. Germline V gene lookup returns CDR1 MNHEY and CDR2 SVGAGI. The CDR3 spans 12 residues. CDR3 protein: CASRSYSHEQYF. The CDR3 nucleotides read TGTGCCAGCAGATCCTACTCCCACGAGCAGTACTTC.

This chain uses TRBV6-1 with TRBJ2-2, with 9 bases fitting TRBD2. The CDR3 has 16 residues. Germline-derived CDR1 and CDR2 are MNHNS and SASEGT. V lost 2 bases, J lost 4 bases, and 5 bases stayed unmatched. CDR3 sequence reads: CASSELAGVPTGELFF. CDR3 sequence (DNA): TGTGCCAGCAGTGAATTAGCGGGAGTCCCCACCGGGGAGCTGTTTTTT.

V usage is TRBV6-5 and J usage is TRBJ1-1, with D perhaps TRBD1 (6 bases). Trimming took off 6 bases at V and 1 base at J, with 12 bases between the two ends. The CDR3 length is 14 residues. Germline loops: CDR1 MNHEY, CDR2 SVGAGI. The CDR3 coding sequence is TGTGCCAGCAGCCCACAGGGACAGAACACTGAAGCTTTCTTT. This translates into CASSPQGQNTEAFF.

The chain couples TRBV19 to TRBJ2-7, with D possibly TRBD1 on 6 matching bases. Trimming cost V 3 bases and J 5 bases, with 11 bases left between them. Germline CDR1 LNHDA, CDR2 SQIVND (reference sequence). This CDR3 comprises 13 residues. Here the CDR3 reads CASSIGQGNEQYF. The CDR3 region has the DNA TGTGCCAGTAGTATTGGTCAGGGGAACGAGCAGTACTTC.

A single count supports this clone. The chain uses TRBV5-8 and TRBJ2-7, with TRBD1 as a possible D gene (5 bases). V lost 0 bases and J 3 bases, leaving 16 bases between the germline ends. This CDR3 region has 16 residues. CDR1 is SGHTS and CDR2 is YDEGEE in the germline V gene. DNA for the CDR3: TGTGCCAGCAGCTTGGTCAAGGGGATCATCGGCTACGAGCAGTACTTC. Translated, it gives CASSLVKGIIGYEQYF.

The genes are TRBV18 and TRBJ1-3; TRBD1 matches at 8 bases. CDR3 length equals 14 residues. J was trimmed by 8 bases and V by 2 bases; bases with no gene match: 5. CDR1 and CDR2 (germline): KGHSH, LQKENI. The CDR3 sequence: CASSPVTGEDTIYF. The DNA of the CDR3 is TGTGCCAGCTCACCAGTGACAGGGGAGGACACCATATATTTT.

J is TRBJ1-2 and V is TRBV7-9; no reliable D call. Germline CDR1 and CDR2: SEHNR and FQNEAQ (reference sequence). CDR3 length: 14 residues. V lost 4 bases and J 3 bases, leaving 12 bases between the germline ends. CDR3 sequence (DNA): TGTGCCAGCAGCTCGTCGCCGAGCCACTATGGCTACACCTTC. Amino acid sequence: CASSSSPSHYGYTF.

This chain joins TRBV11-1 and TRBJ2-3, with D maybe TRBD2 (5 bases). Germline V lookup: CDR1 SGHAT, CDR2 FQDESV (reference sequence). V was pared by 1 base and J by 2 bases, with 13 bases between. This CDR3 region has 16 residues. CDR3 sequence: CASSLVGGSHTDTQYF. CDR3 DNA: TGTGCCAGCAGCTTAGTAGGCGGGTCCCACACAGATACGCAGTATTTT.

The gene calls are TRBV11-2 and TRBJ2-1; 11 bases agree with TRBD2. Looked up from germline, CDR1 is SGHAT and CDR2 is FQNNGV. With V trimmed by 5 bases and J by 5 bases, 11 bases remained unmatched. The CDR3 loop spans 17 amino acids. The CDR3 nucleotides read TGTGCCAGCAGCCTCCTTAGCGGGAGGGCCGCTCACAATGAGCAGTTCTTC. Residues: CASSLLSGRAAHNEQFF.

This clone was observed once. The V call is TRBV9, the J call TRBJ2-1, with unresolved D. V was shortened by 4 bases and J by 0 bases, with 11 bases between the two germline ends. The CDR3 has 15 residues. Per germline, CDR1 SGDLS and CDR2 YYNGEE. CDR3 nucleotide sequence: TGTGCCAGCAGCTTGTTGTTGAGCTCCTACAATGAGCAGTTCTTC. Protein product: CASSLLLSSYNEQFF. Using reference TRBV9 and TRBJ2-1 for the parts outside the CDR3, the full variable domain is DSGVTQTPKHLITATGQRVTLRCSPRSGDLSVYWYQQSLDQGLQFLIQYYNGEERAKGNILERFSAQQFPDLHSELNLSSLELGDSALYFCASSLLLSSYNEQFFGPGTRLTVL.

The J gene is TRBJ2-7, the V gene TRBV7-9; tentative D call: TRBD2 (11 bases). The V gene lost 5 bases and the J gene lost 1 base, with 27 bases spanning the gap. This CDR3 comprises 19 residues. The germline CDR1 and CDR2 sequences are SEHNR and FQNEAQ (reference sequence). CDR3 DNA: TGTGCCAGCAGCCCGTGGGACAGGGGAAGACTAGCGGGGTCCTACGAGCAGTACTTC. Protein: CASSPWDRGRLAGSYEQYF. The full variable domain, rest sourced from reference TRBV7-9 and TRBJ2-7, is DTGVSQNPRHKITKRGQNVTFRCDPISEHNRLYWYRQTLGQGPEFLTYFQNEAQLEKSRLLSDRFSAERPKGSFSTLEIQRTEQGDSAMYLCASSPWDRGRLAGSYEQYFGPGTRLTVT.

The chain recombines TRBV2 with TRBJ2-5, with D maybe TRBD2 (5 bases). Germline CDR1 SNHLY, CDR2 FYNNEI. V lost 5 bases and J lost 5, with 12 bases in between. The CDR3 has 13 residues. CDR3 nucleotides: TGTGCCAGCAGTTCTGGACTGGAGGAGACCCAGTACTTC. Its protein product is CASSSGLEETQYF.

The table lists this clone with a count of one. The chain carries TRBV29-1 and TRBJ1-1; D gene ambiguous. Looked up from germline, CDR1 is SQVTM and CDR2 is ANQGSEA. V was shortened by 2 bases and J by 1 base, with 14 bases between the two germline ends. The CDR3 runs to 15 residues. The CDR3 reads CSVELNFPGNTEAFF. CDR3 sequence (DNA): TGCAGCGTTGAACTAAATTTCCCAGGGAACACTGAAGCTTTCTTT.

This chain connects TRBV7-9 to TRBJ2-1, with TRBD2 matching over 9 bases. This CDR3 is built from 16 residues. After removal of 4 bases from V and 0 bases from J, the junction contained 4 bases not matched to a gene. Germline V gives CDR1 SEHNR, CDR2 FQNEAQ (reference sequence). The CDR3 region is CASSSFSGGSYNEQFF. The DNA of the CDR3 is TGTGCCAGCAGCTCATTTAGCGGGGGCTCCTACAATGAGCAGTTCTTC.

The V call is TRBV3-1 (or the pseudogene TRBV3-2), the J call TRBJ2-7, with 7 nucleotides matching TRBD2. Germline lookup yields CDR1 LGHDT and CDR2 YNNKEL (reference sequence). V was clipped by 0 bases and J by 3 bases; unmatched bases: 5. The CDR3 is made up of 15 amino acids. Here the CDR3 reads CASSQDRGRVYEQYF. As DNA, the CDR3 is TGTGCCAGCAGCCAAGATAGAGGGAGGGTCTACGAGCAGTACTTC.

V and J are TRBV2 and TRBJ2-3, with 9 bases aligning to TRBD2. Germline V lookup: CDR1 SNHLY, CDR2 FYNNEI. The V and J ends lost 6 bases and 6 bases, in that order; junction bases with no gene match: 10. The CDR3 is 15 residues long. In DNA form, the CDR3 reads TGTGCCAGCAGCCGACTAGCGGCAAACGTCGATACGCAGTATTTT. It yields the protein CASSRLAANVDTQYF.

The V call is TRBV5-4, the J call TRBJ1-6; 7 bases agree with TRBD1. In germline, CDR1 is SGHNT, CDR2 YYREEE (reference sequence). Trimming at V came to 1 base and at J to 0 bases, leaving 4 bases not matched to a gene. The CDR3 runs 17 residues. Written as DNA, the CDR3 is TGTGCCAGCAGCTTGTCAGGGGGTGGCTCCTATAATTCACCCCTCCACTTT. It specifies CASSLSGGGSYNSPLHF. The full variable domain, rest sourced from reference TRBV5-4 and TRBJ1-6, is ETGVTQSPTHLIKTRGQQVTLRCSSQSGHNTVSWYQQALGQGPQFIFQYYREEENGRGNFPPRFSGLQFPNYSSELNVNALELDDSALYLCASSLSGGGSYNSPLHFGNGTRLTVT.

The CDR3 sequence: CAWSKRGGVSGANVLTF. CDR3 nucleotide sequence: TGTGCCTGGAGTAAGAGAGGGGGCGTCTCTGGGGCCAACGTCCTGACTTTC. The chain links TRBV30 to TRBJ2-6; 7 bases map to TRBD1. The CDR3 runs to 17 residues. The germline gives CDR1 GTSNPN, CDR2 SVGIG (reference sequence). V shed 2 bases and J 0 bases; nucleotides not matched to a gene: 7.

The sample holds one count of this clone. CDR3 in DNA: TGTGCCAGCAGCAAGGGACTAGCGGGAGAATACCTATCGTACGAGCAGTACTTC. The encoded protein is CASSKGLAGEYLSYEQYF. The chain combines TRBV4-2 with TRBJ2-7; 14 bases map to TRBD2. The V gene end was trimmed by 5 bases and the J gene end by 4 bases; junction bases not matched to a gene: 13. CDR3 size: 18 residues. The germline V gene encodes CDR1 LGHNA and CDR2 YNFKEQ.

The rearrangement uses TRBV5-1 and TRBJ2-7; 11 bases are a match to TRBD2. This CDR3 spans 15 amino acids. Trimming cost V 6 bases and J 2 bases; bases outside gene matches: 7. Germline CDR1 SGHRS, CDR2 YFSETQ. The CDR3 reads CASTFNSGGAYEQYF. As DNA, the CDR3 is TGCGCCAGCACCTTCAATAGCGGGGGGGCCTACGAGCAGTACTTC.

This sequence joins TRBV5-1 and TRBJ2-2, with 10 bases aligning to TRBD2. V lost 5 bases, J lost 3 bases, and 4 bases stayed unmatched. The CDR3 extends over 15 amino acids. Germline V gene data show CDR1 as SGHRS and CDR2 as YFSETQ. The DNA for the CDR3 is TGCGCCAGCAGGAGGACTAGCGGAGACACCGGGGAGCTGTTTTTT. Translating gives CASRRTSGDTGELFF. Full variable domain (missing parts from reference TRBV5-1 and TRBJ2-2): KAGVTQTPRYLIKTRGQQVTLSCSPISGHRSVSWYQQTPGQGLQFLFEYFSETQRNKGNFPGRFSGRQFSNSRSEMNVSTLELGDSALYLCASRRTSGDTGELFFGEGSRLTVL.

With regard to this clone: The junction shows a germline mismatch at one end, possibly a read error. CDR3 loop: CATSDYGDTERGRFDF. The CDR3 DNA is TGTGCCACCAGCGACTACGGGGACACGGAGAGGGGAAGATTCGACTTC. The chain is built from TRBV24-1 and TRBJ2-5; D is perhaps TRBD1 (6 bases). The CDR3 contains 16 residues. The V gene's germline CDR1 is KGHDR and CDR2 SFDVKD.

The rearrangement links TRBV7-6 to TRBJ1-5, with D maybe TRBD1 (5 bases). Deletions cut 4 bases from V and 4 bases from J, with 11 bases between. CDR1 is SGHVS, CDR2 FNYEAQ, per germline. The CDR3 extends over 14 amino acids. The chain's CDR3 is CASSYGGGNQPQHF. The CDR3, as DNA: TGTGCCAGCAGCTACGGGGGGGGTAATCAGCCCCAGCATTTT.

The rearrangement links TRBV7-9 to TRBJ2-5, with 8 bases lining up with TRBD2. V dropped 5 bases and J dropped 4; count of bases not matched to a gene: 15. The CDR3 loop spans 17 amino acids. Germline CDR1 reads SEHNR; CDR2 reads FQNEAQ (reference sequence). The CDR3 DNA reads TGTGCCAGCAGCCCCCTGGAGTGGCCTAGCGGGTCAGAGACCCAGTACTTC. Protein: CASSPLEWPSGSETQYF.

The chain carries TRBV2 and TRBJ2-1; 13 bases map to TRBD2. Germline assignment: CDR1 SNHLY and CDR2 FYNNEI. CDR3 length equals 15 residues. Trimming at V came to 1 base and at J to 6 bases, leaving 0 bases not matched to a gene. The CDR3 sequence: CASSEGLAGGNEQFF. The CDR3 nucleotides are TGTGCCAGCAGTGAAGGACTAGCGGGAGGCAATGAGCAGTTCTTC.